This T cell receptor beta chain appears in the sequencing data of a study of blood T cell dynamics during melanoma immunotherapy (dated by TCRdb to about 2020). In the study overall: Patients had metastatic melanoma and received first-line pembrolizumab or nivolumab plus ipilimumab as standard of care in the United Kingdom. A training cohort was formed from consecutive patients, and a further independent group of patients from the same centre was pooled into an external validation set. To find early correlates of response, peripheral T cell receptor repertoires were profiled in metastatic melanoma patients before and after one cycle of checkpoint inhibitor therapy. The study at large found these results: The study could not determine whether the T cell clones driving repertoire changes were melanoma-specific or reflected general immune activation. The relatively small sample size was recognized as a factor that could limit how well the results generalize. Unlike progressors, patients who went on to achieve disease control showed a bifurcated reorganization of the PBMC repertoire at W3, with either increased clonality or increased diversity.

The sample's time point label is to be understood as: week 3, after first cycle of checkpoint inhibitor. Blood samples were taken before treatment (T0) and at week 3 (W3), following the first cycle of checkpoint blockade. Except for two patients with rapid clinical progression, response was assessed 12 weeks after the first infusion by RECIST 1.1; disease control meant complete response, partial response or stable disease. Patients were excluded for prior systemic cancer treatment, concomitant immunosuppressant therapy or synchronous other active malignancies. To track both circulating cells and T cell turnover, TCR beta was sequenced from bulk PBMC as well as from plasma cell-free DNA. PBMC were isolated from blood with Lymphoprep and SepMate tubes, followed by red cell lysis. QIAamp DNA Blood Mini kits were used to extract DNA from PBMC and sorted T cell subsets. Germline trimming: 4 bases from V, 3 bases from J; junction bases outside gene matches: 2. Sequences MRHNA (CDR1) and SNTAGT (CDR2) are obtained from the germline V gene. The CDR3 holds 15 amino acids from the cysteine to the phenylalanine. The retained sequence is limited to the CDR3, 45 bases, with the frame set at the first base.

A fixed 350 ng of DNA was loaded for every bulk PBMC sample. Following the manufacturer instructions, the immunoSEQ TCRb Assay kit was used to amplify TCR beta CDR3 sequences from genomic DNA. The KAPA Library Quantification Kit for Illumina platforms was used to quantify pooled libraries by qPCR. Pooled libraries were sequenced on an Illumina NextSeq 500, clustered at about 0.6-1.2 pM. On the study's bioinformatics: The TCR data were analyzed using immunoSEQ ANALYZER and the R LymphoSeq package. A rearrangement efficiency score was calculated as productive divided by the sum of productive and non-productive CDR3 sequences. Clonality was measured with the Gini coefficient and diversity with the Renyi index at alpha=1, compared pairwise between timepoints within each patient. Clonal relatedness used an edit distance of 3, and repertoire similarity used the Bhattacharyya coefficient, both computed in LymphoSeq. To classify response, a linear discriminant analysis based on week-3 changes in clonality and diversity was built with the R MASS and caret packages. TCRdb took over this immuneACCESS table, retaining in-frame rearrangements with V and J assigned. Such tables are incomplete; in checked studies, under half of the missing clones stem from an unresolved V gene, and the remainder is unexplained. D and trimming come from the DNA, and the V and J calls and clone size come from that table. This sample comprises some 10,000 clones, about 85% of them detected only once. Roughly 1% of the sample rests with the top ten.

Remarks on this clone: Which antigen it targets is not known. There are no base qualities to consult, and no much larger clone falls within one base.

This TCR derives from a human donor with melanoma. The sequences come from blood, collected from a patient treated with checkpoint blockade. Recombination joined TRBV6-4 with TRBJ2-3, with 12 central nucleotides matching TRBD2. The DNA sequence reads TGTGCCAGCAGTGTAACTAGCGGGGGGACAGATACGCAGTATTTT. This yields the protein CASSVTSGGTDTQYF.